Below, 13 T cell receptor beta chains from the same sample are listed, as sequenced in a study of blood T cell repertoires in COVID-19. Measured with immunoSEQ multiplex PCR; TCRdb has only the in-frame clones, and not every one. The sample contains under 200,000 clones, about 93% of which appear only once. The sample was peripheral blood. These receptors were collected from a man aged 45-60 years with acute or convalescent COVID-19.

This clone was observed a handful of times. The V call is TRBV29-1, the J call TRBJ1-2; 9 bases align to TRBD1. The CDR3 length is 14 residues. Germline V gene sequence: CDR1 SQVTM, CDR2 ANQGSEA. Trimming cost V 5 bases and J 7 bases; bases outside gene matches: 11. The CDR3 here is CSVTIQGAKGGYTF. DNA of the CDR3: TGCAGCGTTACAATACAGGGGGCGAAGGGTGGCTACACCTTC.

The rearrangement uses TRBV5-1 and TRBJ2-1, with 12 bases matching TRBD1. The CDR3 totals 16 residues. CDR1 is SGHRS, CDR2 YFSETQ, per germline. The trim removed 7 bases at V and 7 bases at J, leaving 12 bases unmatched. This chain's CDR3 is CASGLSGTGGENEQFF. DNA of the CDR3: TGCGCCAGCGGCCTCTCCGGGACAGGGGGCGAAAATGAGCAGTTCTTC.

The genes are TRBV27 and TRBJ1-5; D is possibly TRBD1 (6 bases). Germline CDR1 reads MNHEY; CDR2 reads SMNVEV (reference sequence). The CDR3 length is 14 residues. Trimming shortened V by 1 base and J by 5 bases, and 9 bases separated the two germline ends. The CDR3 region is CASSLFAGDQPQHF. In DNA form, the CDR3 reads TGTGCCAGCAGTTTATTTGCAGGGGATCAGCCCCAGCATTTT.

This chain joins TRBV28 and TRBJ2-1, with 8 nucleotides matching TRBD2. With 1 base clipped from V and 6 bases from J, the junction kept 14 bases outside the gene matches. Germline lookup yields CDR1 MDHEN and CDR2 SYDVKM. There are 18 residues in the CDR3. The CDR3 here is CASSLSPLLAGAGNEQFF. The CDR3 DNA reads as TGTGCCAGCAGTTTATCCCCCCTCCTAGCGGGTGCCGGCAATGAGCAGTTCTTC.

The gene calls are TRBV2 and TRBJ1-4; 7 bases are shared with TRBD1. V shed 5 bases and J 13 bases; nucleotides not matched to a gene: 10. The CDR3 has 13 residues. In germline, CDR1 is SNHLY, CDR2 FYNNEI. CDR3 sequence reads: CASSFRTGMLLFF. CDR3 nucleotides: TGTGCCAGCAGTTTCCGGACAGGAATGTTACTGTTTTTT.

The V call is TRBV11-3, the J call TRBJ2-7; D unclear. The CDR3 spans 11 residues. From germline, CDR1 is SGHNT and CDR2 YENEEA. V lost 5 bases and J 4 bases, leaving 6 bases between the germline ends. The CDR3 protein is CASSLQYEQYV. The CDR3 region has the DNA TGTGCCAGCAGCCTCCAGTACGAGCAGTACGTC.

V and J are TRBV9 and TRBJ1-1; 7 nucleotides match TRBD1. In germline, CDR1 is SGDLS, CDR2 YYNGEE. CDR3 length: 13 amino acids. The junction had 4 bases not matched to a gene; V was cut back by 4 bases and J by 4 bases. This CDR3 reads CASSQGGSTEAFF. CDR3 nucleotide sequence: TGTGCCAGCAGCCAGGGGGGAAGCACTGAAGCTTTCTTT.

CDR3 residues: CASSSDRGHRTDTQYF. The CDR3 region has the DNA TGTGCCAGCAGCTCAGACAGGGGGCATCGCACAGATACGCAGTATTTT. The rearrangement links TRBV7-9 to TRBJ2-3, with TRBD1 identical over 10 bases. CDR3 length: 16 residues. The junction had 5 bases not matched to a gene; V was cut back by 4 bases and J by 1 base. From germline, CDR1 is SEHNR and CDR2 FQNEAQ (reference sequence).

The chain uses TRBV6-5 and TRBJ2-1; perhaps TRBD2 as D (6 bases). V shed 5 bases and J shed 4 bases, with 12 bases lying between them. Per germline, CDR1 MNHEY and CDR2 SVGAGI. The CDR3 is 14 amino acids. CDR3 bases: TGTGCCAGCAGTCAGGTGGGGGGATACAATGAGCAGTTCTTC. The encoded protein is CASSQVGGYNEQFF.

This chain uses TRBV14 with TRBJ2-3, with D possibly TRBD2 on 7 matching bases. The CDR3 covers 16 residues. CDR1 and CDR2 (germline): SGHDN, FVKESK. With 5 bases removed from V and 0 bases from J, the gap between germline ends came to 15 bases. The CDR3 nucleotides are TGTGCCAGCAGCAGCCTTTCGGGGGGCAGCACAGATACGCAGTATTTT. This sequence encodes CASSSLSGGSTDTQYF.

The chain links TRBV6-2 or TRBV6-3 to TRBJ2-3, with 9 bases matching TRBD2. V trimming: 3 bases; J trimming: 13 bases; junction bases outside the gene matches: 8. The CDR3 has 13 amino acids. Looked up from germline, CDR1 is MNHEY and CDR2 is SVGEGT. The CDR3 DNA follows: TGTGCCAGCAGTTATCTTAGCGGGGGCCCGAAGTATTTT. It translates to CASSYLSGGPKYF.

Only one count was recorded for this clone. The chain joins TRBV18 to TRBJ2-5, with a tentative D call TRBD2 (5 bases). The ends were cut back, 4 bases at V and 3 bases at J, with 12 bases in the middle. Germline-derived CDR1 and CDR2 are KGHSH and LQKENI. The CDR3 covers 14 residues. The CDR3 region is CASSLGMEEETQYF. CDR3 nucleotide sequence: TGTGCCAGCTCACTCGGGATGGAGGAAGAGACCCAGTACTTC. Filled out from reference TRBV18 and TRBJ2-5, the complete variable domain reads NAGVMQNPRHLVRRRGQEARLRCSPMKGHSHVYWYRQLPEEGLKFMVYLQKENIIDESGMPKERFSAEFPKEGPSILRIQQVVRGDSAAYFCASSLGMEEETQYFGPGTRLLVL.

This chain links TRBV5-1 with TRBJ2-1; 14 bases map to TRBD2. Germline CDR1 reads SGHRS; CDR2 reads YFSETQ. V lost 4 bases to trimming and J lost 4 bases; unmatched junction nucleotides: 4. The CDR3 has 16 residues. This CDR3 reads CASSDGTSGGYNEQFF. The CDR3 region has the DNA TGCGCCAGCAGCGACGGGACTAGCGGGGGATACAATGAGCAGTTCTTC.